This TCR beta chain originates from a study of CD8 T cells in ankylosing spondylitis. Study-wide findings and caveats: Disease-linked clones bore a CD8+ phenotype and were relatively rare in peripheral blood. Matched ankylosing spondylitis synovial fluid reportedly contained a significantly enriched population of disease-linked clones. Characteristic, it appeared, of ankylosing spondylitis blood was a TCR beta motif of roughly 8 highly homologous variants.

This CDR3 is built from 11 residues. Germline CDR1 is SNHLY and CDR2 is FYNNEI. The V and J ends lost 4 bases and 9 bases respectively, with 10 bases between them. 5'-RACE, quantitative and with molecular barcodes, yielded the TCR beta libraries. Using its own MiXCR run on the 5' RACE reads, TCRdb lists one record per CDR3 protein. The repertoire consists of under 950,000 distinct CDR3 sequences, with 15% to 20% occurring once and the leading ten covering about a fifth. As regards this clonotype: What it binds is unknown.

The chain joins TRBV2 to TRBJ2-7, with D possibly called TRBD1 or TRBD2 (5 bases each). Sequencing was performed on blood, either unsorted or a sorted T cell fraction (not recorded which). The receptor was isolated from a male donor with ankylosing spondylitis. The CDR3 sequence is CASSAGAGQYF. Written as DNA, the CDR3 is TGTGCCAGCAGTGCCGGGGCAGGGCAGTACTTC. The complete variable domain, with remaining parts taken from reference TRBV2 and TRBJ2-7, reads EPEVTQTPSHQVTQMGQEVILRCVPISNHLYFYWYRQILGQKVEFLVSFYNNEISEKSEIFDDQFSVERPDGSNFTLKIRSTKLEDSAMYFCASSAGAGQYFGPGTRLTVT.